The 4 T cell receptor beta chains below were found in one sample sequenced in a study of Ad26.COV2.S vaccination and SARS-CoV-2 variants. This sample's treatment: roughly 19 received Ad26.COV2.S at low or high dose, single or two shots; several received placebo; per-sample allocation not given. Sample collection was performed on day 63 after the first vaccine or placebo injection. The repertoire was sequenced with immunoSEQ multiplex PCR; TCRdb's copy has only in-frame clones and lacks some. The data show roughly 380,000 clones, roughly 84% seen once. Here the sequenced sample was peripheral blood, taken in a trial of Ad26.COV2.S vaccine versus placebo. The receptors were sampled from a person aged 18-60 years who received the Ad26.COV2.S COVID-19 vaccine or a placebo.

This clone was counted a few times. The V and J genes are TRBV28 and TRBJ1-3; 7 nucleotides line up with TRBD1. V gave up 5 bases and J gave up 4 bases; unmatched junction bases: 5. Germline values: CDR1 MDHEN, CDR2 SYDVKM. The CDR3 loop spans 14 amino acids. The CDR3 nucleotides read TGTGCCAGCAGTCCGACAGGGTTAGGAAACACCATATATTTT. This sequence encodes CASSPTGLGNTIYF.

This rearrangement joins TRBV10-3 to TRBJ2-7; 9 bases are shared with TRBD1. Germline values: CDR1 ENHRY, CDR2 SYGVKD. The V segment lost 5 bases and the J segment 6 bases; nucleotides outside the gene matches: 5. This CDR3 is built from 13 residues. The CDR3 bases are TGTGCCATCAGTCTGGGGACAGGGAGCGAGCAGTACTTC. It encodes CAISLGTGSEQYF.

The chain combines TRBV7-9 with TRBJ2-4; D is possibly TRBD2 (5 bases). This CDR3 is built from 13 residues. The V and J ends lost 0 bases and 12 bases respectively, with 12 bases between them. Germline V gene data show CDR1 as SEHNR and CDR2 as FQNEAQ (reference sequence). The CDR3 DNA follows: TGTGCCAGCAGCTTAGCGGGTCAAGACTATCAGTACTTC. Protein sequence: CASSLAGQDYQYF. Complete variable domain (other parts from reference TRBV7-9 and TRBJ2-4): DTGVSQNPRHKITKRGQNVTFRCDPISEHNRLYWYRQTLGQGPEFLTYFQNEAQLEKSRLLSDRFSAERPKGSFSTLEIQRTEQGDSAMYLCASSLAGQDYQYFGAGTRLSVL.

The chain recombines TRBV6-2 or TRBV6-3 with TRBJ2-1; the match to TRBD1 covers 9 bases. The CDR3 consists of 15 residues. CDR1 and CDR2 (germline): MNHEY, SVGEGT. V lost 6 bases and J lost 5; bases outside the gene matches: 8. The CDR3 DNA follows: TGTGCCAGCAGCCTCGGACGGGACAGGGACAATGAGCAGTTCTTC. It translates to CASSLGRDRDNEQFF.